This T cell receptor (beta chain) was obtained from a study of OX40 agonist ivuxolimab in advanced cancers. Study context: Cohort: about 80% men, mean age approximately 64, aged about 20 to 79. The study's findings and limits: The mean number of expanded clones was higher in CD8+ T cells than in CD4+.

Method: immunoSEQ multiplex PCR; TCRdb's copy keeps in-frame clones and lacks some. In the table there are tens of thousands of clones, roughly 89% of which are singletons. In germline, CDR1 is SGHDN, CDR2 FVKESK. The CDR3 length is 13 residues. Trimming pared 4 bases from V and 1 base from J, leaving 5 bases between. As for this clone: The target antigen is unknown.

The chain carries TRBV14 and TRBJ2-4, with unresolved D. The sequences come from CD4+ or CD8+ T cells sorted from blood, collected in a trial of the OX40 agonist ivuxolimab. This TCR was sampled from an adult with an advanced solid tumor such as melanoma, head and neck, liver or kidney cancer. The CDR3 spells CASSRSAKNIQYF. The CDR3 DNA follows: TGTGCCAGCAGCCGATCGGCCAAAAACATTCAGTACTTC.